The sequence of this TCR beta chain was determined in a study of beta chain features in type 1 diabetes (dated by TCRdb to about 2018). About the full investigation: Patients and healthy donors did not differ in mean age, gender distribution, total cell number or subset yield. Regulatory and stem cell-like memory subsets were isolated from only 8 patients and roughly 8 healthy donors, whereas naive and central memory subsets came from all 28 donors. A total of roughly 100 million sorted cells were examined across all samples, and the number of cells per subset was strongly correlated with RNA yield. In the study, TCRB repertoires of sorted circulating CD4+ T cell subsets from recently diagnosed type 1 diabetes patients were compared with those of matched healthy donors. General study outcomes and caveats: Fewer insertions and more nucleotide deletions at VDJ recombination sites were observed in patients with type 1 diabetes, implying thymic rearrangement abnormalities. Sequencing cDNA rather than genomic DNA could over-represent highly expressing activated cells, although activation and CD3 levels did not differ between groups. In all four CD4+ subsets, TCRB CDR3 length was moderately but significantly shorter in type 1 diabetes patients. Naive, central memory and regulatory TCRB repertoires appeared to be more similar among patients than among healthy donors. Shorter templates might have been favored by PCR, but patient and control samples were amplified and corrected together, so both groups would have been affected equally by any skew. Only small numbers of individuals were included in the HLA sub-analyses, which left unresolved whether HLA type had any influence on TCRB rearrangement.

As concerns this clone: No antigen is known for it. No quality values exist for individual bases; no much larger clone is one base distant.

Sequences SGDLS (CDR1) and YYNGEE (CDR2) are obtained from the germline V gene. From the cysteine through the phenylalanine, the CDR3 covers 18 amino acids. The entry retains the CDR3 DNA only, 54 bases that are in frame from base 1. Unmatched junction bases come to 6, with V trimmed by 0 bases and J by 1 base. The entire isolated RNA was reverse transcribed using the High Capacity cDNA Reverse Transcription Kit, and thus expressed TCRB transcripts were sequenced. Deep immunoSEQ sequencing was performed on naive, central memory and regulatory T cell samples, with an average of roughly 3.3 million total reads per sample. After sorted cells were lysed in RLT buffer, RNA was extracted with DNase-treated RNeasy Micro or Mini kits, with the choice depending on cell number. To prevent cross-contamination, each cell subset was processed individually, whereas patient and healthy donor samples were processed jointly. The immunoSEQ multiplex PCR was used to amplify TCRB sequences from cDNA, yielding 87-bp fragments that span the CDR3 region. Sequencing of the amplicons was performed on the Illumina HiSeq platform. From the authors' description of their analysis: Synthetic template baselines were used to correct PCR bias computationally, reads within Hamming distance 2 were collapsed, and singletons that could not be merged were discarded. By aligning reads against IMGT, V, D and J genes, CDR3 length, and insertions or deletions at six rearrangement sites were assigned. Within each subset, clonotype counts were normalized to the number of sorted cells before true diversity and Gini coefficients were calculated with the tcR R package. Repertoire sharing was quantified using the overlap coefficient calculated on TCRB nucleotide sequences. TCRdb retrieved this table from immuneACCESS and kept in-frame rearrangements only. Not all clones are present; in checked studies, unresolved V genes account for under half, and no reason is known for the remainder. The V and J calls and clone size are taken from that table; D and trimming were inferred from the DNA. This sample comprises about 130,000 clones, roughly 10% of them detected only once. The ten largest clones add up to over 0.6% of the sample.

Each donor gave one peripheral blood draw, averaging around 120 mL, which was collected into heparinised tubes. A BD FACSAria II and a panel including CD45RO, CCR7, CD25, CD127, CD95 and CD27 were used to sort naive, central memory, regulatory and stem cell-like memory CD4+ T cells. Purity was above 95% for every sorted population. PBMCs were separated immediately by Lymphoprep density gradient centrifugation and were stained directly, without being cultured. So that batch effects would be minimized, each experiment stained and sorted samples in pairs, pairing one healthy donor with one patient. The V gene is TRBV9 and the J gene is TRBJ2-3; 12 bases in the middle match TRBD2. Specimen: central memory CD4+ T cells from blood. This sequence originates from a man aged 25-40 years with type 1 diabetes. The sequenced DNA: TGTGCCAGCAGCGTAGCAGGGGCTAGCGGGGGGGGCACAGATACGCAGTATTTT. Its protein is CASSVAGASGGGTDTQYF.